The 6 T cell receptor beta chains below all came from one sample that was sequenced in a study of blood T cell repertoires in COVID-19. Produced via immunoSEQ multiplex PCR; TCRdb's table is partial and in-frame only. The data contain about 87,000 clones, about 85% of them seen just once; the ten biggest clones take up 3% to 3.5%. Sequenced input: peripheral blood. The receptors come from a woman of 80 years or more with COVID-19, enrolled during active disease.

This clone was recorded only once. The chain is built from TRBV5-6 and TRBJ1-1; D unresolved. CDR3 size: 14 residues. CDR1 and CDR2 from the germline V gene are SGHDT and YYEEEE. Trimming shortened V by 0 bases and J by 4 bases, and 10 bases separated the two germline ends. CDR3 amino acids: CASSLEAGATEAFF. CDR3 DNA: TGTGCCAGCAGCTTGGAAGCGGGCGCCACTGAAGCTTTCTTT. The full variable domain, in which reference TRBV5-6 and TRBJ1-1 provide the parts outside the CDR3, is DAGVTQSPTHLIKTRGQQVTLRCSPKSGHDTVSWYQQALGQGPQFIFQYYEEEERQRGNFPDRFSGHQFPNYSSELNVNALLLGDSALYLCASSLEAGATEAFFGQGTRLTVV.

The gene calls are TRBV3-1 (or the pseudogene TRBV3-2) and TRBJ2-1; 9 bases are shared with TRBD1. Trimming at V came to 2 bases and at J to 3 bases, leaving 5 bases not matched to a gene. CDR3 length: 16 residues. The germline gives CDR1 LGHDT, CDR2 YNNKEL (reference sequence). The CDR3 nucleotides are TGTGCCAGCAGCCAATACGGGACAGGGAGCTACAATGAGCAGTTCTTC. Protein product: CASSQYGTGSYNEQFF.

This rearrangement joins TRBV6-2 or TRBV6-3 to TRBJ2-1, with no clear D. The CDR3 covers 15 residues. Trimming shortened V by 4 bases and J by 7 bases, and 17 bases separated the two germline ends. Germline V lookup: CDR1 MNHEY, CDR2 SVGEGT. The CDR3 nucleotides are TGTGCCAGCAGTTCGGCTGAGGTGGTCCGTAATGAGCAGTTCTTC. Encoded protein: CASSSAEVVRNEQFF.

The rearrangement joins TRBV5-1 to TRBJ2-7; D possibly corresponds to TRBD2 (6 bases). Germline V lookup: CDR1 SGHRS, CDR2 YFSETQ. This CDR3 region has 16 residues. Trimming took off 7 bases at V and 0 bases at J, with 20 bases between the two ends. In DNA form, the CDR3 reads TGCGCCAGCGGCCACCCGCGGGGCGGGTACTCCTACGAGCAGTACTTC. As protein: CASGHPRGGYSYEQYF.

The chain is built from TRBV6-5 and TRBJ1-1; D call uncertain. The CDR3 is 13 residues long. Germline values: CDR1 MNHEY, CDR2 SVGAGI. The V and J ends lost 2 bases and 4 bases respectively, with 8 bases between them. CDR3 DNA: TGTGCCAGCAGTTACGGGGAGGGCACTGAAGCTTTCTTT. Translating gives CASSYGEGTEAFF.

This sequence joins TRBV6-6 and TRBJ2-5; 15 positions agree with TRBD2. V lost 5 bases, J lost 5 bases, and 9 bases stayed unmatched. The CDR3 has 17 amino acids. Germline loops: CDR1 MNHNY, CDR2 SVGAGI (reference sequence). The DNA of the CDR3 is TGTGCCAGCAGTCCGATCGGGACTAGCGGGGGGAGGGAGACCCAGTACTTC. Its protein product is CASSPIGTSGGRETQYF.